The 8 T cell receptor beta chains listed next were all sequenced from one sample in a study of shared clonotypes between healthy human individuals. Measured with immunoSEQ multiplex PCR; TCRdb has only the in-frame clones, and not every one. The repertoire holds around 640,000 clones, with around 96% as singletons. Naive CD8 cells lacked CD45RO and underwent positive selection for CCR7, leaving out terminally differentiated effector memory CD45RA+ cells. Sequencing was performed on naive CD8+ T cells sorted from blood. The receptor source for this set is a woman aged 25 to 39 in good health.

In this sample, this clone turned up once. CDR3 region: CASSVIAGGMDEQYF. In DNA, the CDR3 is TGTGCCAGTAGTGTGATAGCGGGAGGTATGGACGAGCAGTACTTC. The chain uses TRBV19 and TRBJ2-7; 10 nucleotides agree with TRBD2. The CDR3 covers 15 residues. V shed 5 bases and J 5 bases; nucleotides not matched to a gene: 9. From germline, CDR1 is LNHDA and CDR2 SQIVND (reference sequence).

The rearrangement links TRBV27 to TRBJ1-2; D possibly corresponds to TRBD1 (5 bases). CDR3 length: 13 amino acids. Germline V gene lookup returns CDR1 MNHEY and CDR2 SMNVEV (reference sequence). V lost 2 bases and J lost 7, with 11 bases in between. This chain's CDR3 is CASSLGKGVGYTF. The CDR3, as DNA: TGTGCCAGCAGTTTAGGGAAAGGGGTTGGCTACACCTTC.

The gene calls are TRBV10-1 and TRBJ2-7; D call uncertain. The V gene lost 0 bases and the J gene lost 3 bases, with 9 bases spanning the gap. The CDR3 sequence is 14 residues long. Germline-derived CDR1 and CDR2 are WNHNN and SYGVQD (reference sequence). CDR3 bases: TGCGCCAGCAGTGAGTCCCGGCTAGGCTACGAGCAGTACTTC. Amino acids: CASSESRLGYEQYF.

The CDR3 region has the DNA TGTGCCAGCAGTTTGAACGGGGCCCCCTACGAGCAGTACTTC. Protein product: CASSLNGAPYEQYF. J is TRBJ2-7 and V is TRBV5-6; tentatively, D is TRBD1 or TRBD2 (5 bases each). The V end lost 5 bases, the J end lost 2 bases, and 14 bases lay between the germline ends. This CDR3 contains 14 residues. Germline V lookup: CDR1 SGHDT, CDR2 YYEEEE.

The V gene is TRBV6-4, the J gene TRBJ2-5, with D possibly matching TRBD2 (5 bases). With 0 bases removed from V and 11 bases from J, the gap between germline ends came to 16 bases. The germline gives CDR1 MRHNA, CDR2 SNTAGT. The CDR3 is 14 amino acids. The CDR3 nucleotides are TGTGCCAGCAGTGACTCGCGTATAAGTGGGGAGCAGTACTTC. It specifies CASSDSRISGEQYF.

This chain connects TRBV10-2 to TRBJ2-7; TRBD2 aligns across 7 bases. CDR1 and CDR2 from the germline V gene are WSHSY and SAAADI. This CDR3 comprises 12 residues. Trimming took 6 bases from V and 3 from J; bases not matched to a gene: 2. In DNA, the CDR3 is TGCGCCAGCAGAGCGGGGTACTACGAGCAGTACTTC. This sequence encodes CASRAGYYEQYF.

The J gene is TRBJ2-7, the V gene TRBV27; D tentatively fits TRBD1 or TRBD2 (5 bases each). V lost 6 bases to trimming and J lost 0 bases, with 9 bases between them. The length of the CDR3 is 13 residues. Germline-derived CDR1 and CDR2 are MNHEY and SMNVEV (reference sequence). The DNA for the CDR3 is TGTGCCAGCAGCGAGGGGCCCTCCTACGAGCAGTACTTC. Its protein product is CASSEGPSYEQYF.

The V and J genes are TRBV7-9 and TRBJ1-4; D is unresolved. Trimming removed 4 bases from V and 4 bases from J, with 7 bases in between. This CDR3 region has 13 residues. In germline, CDR1 is SEHNR, CDR2 FQNEAQ (reference sequence). The CDR3 is CASSSALNEKLFF. CDR3 DNA sequence: TGTGCCAGCAGCTCTGCCCTTAATGAAAAACTGTTTTTT.